This T cell receptor beta chain was retrieved from a study of control samples from healthy donors and cancer patients. The CDR3 consists of 16 residues. Germline assignment: CDR1 SGHNT and CDR2 YENEEA. With 5 bases removed from V and 3 bases from J, the gap between germline ends came to 17 bases. This clone was seen only once. Sequencing was performed with immunoSEQ multiplex PCR; in TCRdb, only in-frame clones are kept and a portion is missing. The data hold more than 100,000 clones, with around 89% observed a single time. The V gene is TRBV11-3, the J gene TRBJ1-3, with a tentative D call TRBD1 (5 bases). Sequenced: PBMCs. The source is a man aged 55 to 69 with lung cancer. CDR3 sequence reads: CASSPRGEEDGNTIYF. The CDR3, as DNA: TGTGCCAGCAGCCCCCGAGGGGAGGAGGATGGAAACACCATATATTTT.